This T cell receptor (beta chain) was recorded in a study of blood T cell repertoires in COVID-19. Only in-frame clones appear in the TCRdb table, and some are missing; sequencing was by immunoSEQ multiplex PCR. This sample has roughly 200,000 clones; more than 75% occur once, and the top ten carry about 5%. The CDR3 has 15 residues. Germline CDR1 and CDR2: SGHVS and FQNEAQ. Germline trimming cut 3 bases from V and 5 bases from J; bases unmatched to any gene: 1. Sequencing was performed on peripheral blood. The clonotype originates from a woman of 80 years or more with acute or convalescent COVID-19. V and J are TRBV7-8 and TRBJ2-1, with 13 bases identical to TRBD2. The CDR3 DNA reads TGTGCCAGCAGCTTGGGACTAGCGGGAAACAATGAGCAGTTCTTC. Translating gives CASSLGLAGNNEQFF. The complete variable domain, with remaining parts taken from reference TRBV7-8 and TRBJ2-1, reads GAGVSQSPRYKVAKRGQDVALRCDPISGHVSLFWYQQALGQGPEFLTYFQNEAQLDKSGLPSDRFFAERPEGSVSTLKIQRTQQEDSAVYLCASSLGLAGNNEQFFGPGTRLTVL.